Each of the 15 T cell receptor beta chains below was sequenced from the same sample in a study of T cell responses to AZD1222 COVID-19 vaccine. TCRdb's table, derived via immunoSEQ multiplex PCR, lists solely in-frame clones and lacks some. The sample shows about 150,000 clones, about 87% of them seen only once. The sequencing used peripheral blood, collected on day 0 of AZD1222 vaccination. These TCRs come from an adult in good health.

The chain couples TRBV19 to TRBJ2-5, with TRBD1 identical over 9 bases. Germline V gives CDR1 LNHDA, CDR2 SQIVND (reference sequence). V dropped 10 bases and J dropped 5; count of bases not matched to a gene: 14. This CDR3 contains 15 residues. The CDR3 DNA sequence: TGTGCCACCACCGAAGGTACAGGGGGCCGGGAGACCCAGTACTTC. Its protein is CATTEGTGGRETQYF.

The chain uses TRBV6-6 and TRBJ1-4; no firm D call. The CDR3 is made up of 15 amino acids. The V gene lost 2 bases and the J gene lost 3 bases, with 10 bases spanning the gap. Germline lookup yields CDR1 MNHNY and CDR2 SVGAGI (reference sequence). Written as DNA, the CDR3 is TGTGCCAGCAGTTACGTTCGGGTGGCTAATGAAAAACTGTTTTTT. It translates to CASSYVRVANEKLFF.

The chain has TRBV18 and TRBJ1-2; the D gene is possibly TRBD1 (6 bases). CDR1 is KGHSH, CDR2 LQKENI, per germline. This CDR3 comprises 14 residues. The V and J ends lost 5 bases and 2 bases respectively, with 12 bases between them. As DNA, the CDR3 is TGTGCCAGCTCAGAGGACAGAACGAACTATGGCTACACCTTC. Encoded protein: CASSEDRTNYGYTF. Full variable domain (missing parts from reference TRBV18 and TRBJ1-2): NAGVMQNPRHLVRRRGQEARLRCSPMKGHSHVYWYRQLPEEGLKFMVYLQKENIIDESGMPKERFSAEFPKEGPSILRIQQVVRGDSAAYFCASSEDRTNYGYTFGSGTRLTVV.

The chain employs TRBV5-1 and TRBJ2-1, with D possibly TRBD1 on 5 matching bases. CDR1 is SGHRS and CDR2 is YFSETQ in the germline V gene. CDR3 size: 14 residues. Trimming removed 0 bases at V and 10 bases at J, with 14 bases between. For the CDR3, the DNA is TGCGCCAGCAGCTTGGTAGTGGGGCATAGCGAGCAGTTCTTC. As protein: CASSLVVGHSEQFF. Full variable domain (outside the CDR3, taken from reference TRBV5-1 and TRBJ2-1): KAGVTQTPRYLIKTRGQQVTLSCSPISGHRSVSWYQQTPGQGLQFLFEYFSETQRNKGNFPGRFSGRQFSNSRSEMNVSTLELGDSALYLCASSLVVGHSEQFFGPGTRLTVL.

The rearrangement links TRBV9 to TRBJ2-7; the D is unclear. This CDR3 comprises 14 residues. The V and J ends lost 0 bases and 3 bases respectively, with 10 bases between them. In germline, CDR1 is SGDLS, CDR2 YYNGEE. CDR3 sequence (DNA): TGTGCCAGCAGCGTAGCCGCTCCTGACTACGAGCAGTACTTC. Its translation: CASSVAAPDYEQYF.

The rearrangement joins TRBV4-3 to TRBJ2-2, with TRBD1 matching 8 bases. The germline V gene has CDR1 LGHNA and CDR2 YSLEER. With 1 base clipped from V and 1 base from J, the junction kept 2 bases outside the gene matches. This CDR3 is built from 16 residues. CDR3 amino acids: CASSQGGTGNTGELFF. In nucleotides, the CDR3 is TGCGCCAGCAGCCAAGGGGGGACAGGGAACACCGGGGAGCTGTTTTTT.

The chain couples TRBV2 to TRBJ2-3; 9 bases are shared with TRBD2. The V gene end was trimmed by 2 bases and the J gene end by 3 bases; junction bases not matched to a gene: 3. CDR3 length: 15 amino acids. The germline V gene encodes CDR1 SNHLY and CDR2 FYNNEI. In DNA form, the CDR3 reads TGTGCCAGCAGTGAAAGCGGGGGGTTTACAGATACGCAGTATTTT. It specifies CASSESGGFTDTQYF.

The chain joins TRBV7-3 to TRBJ2-1; D is ambiguous. Germline V gene data show CDR1 as SGHTA and CDR2 as FQGTGA. The CDR3 is made up of 14 amino acids. Trimming stripped 5 bases from V and 5 bases from J, with 13 bases between. CDR3 loop: CASSPRNTHNEQFF. The CDR3 bases are TGTGCCAGCAGCCCCCGCAATACGCACAATGAGCAGTTCTTC.

The chain recombines TRBV5-1 with TRBJ1-2, with 7 bases aligning to TRBD1. This CDR3 spans 14 amino acids. V shed 2 bases and J 5 bases; nucleotides not matched to a gene: 6. Germline assignment: CDR1 SGHRS and CDR2 YFSETQ. CDR3: CASSLAGGGYGYTF. The CDR3 DNA sequence: TGCGCCAGCAGCTTAGCAGGGGGTGGATATGGCTACACCTTC.

The chain carries TRBV6-1 and TRBJ1-5; D uncertain. Deletions cut 3 bases from V and 2 bases from J, with 5 bases between. This CDR3 has 13 amino acids. CDR1 and CDR2 from the germline V gene are MNHNS and SASEGT. CDR3 DNA: TGTGCCAGCAGTGATTACCGCAATCAGCCCCAGCATTTT. Protein sequence: CASSDYRNQPQHF.

V and J are TRBV7-2 and TRBJ1-6; D is possibly TRBD1 (6 bases). This CDR3 has 15 residues. CDR1 and CDR2 (germline): SGHTA, FQGNSA. Deletions cut 5 bases from V and 10 bases from J, with 18 bases between. The CDR3 region has the DNA TGTGCCAGCAGCCCCCCCACAGGGTCCGGATCACCCCTCCACTTT. Translation: CASSPPTGSGSPLHF.

The chain employs TRBV9 and TRBJ2-1, with D unresolved. The CDR3 runs 15 residues. The germline CDR1 and CDR2 sequences are SGDLS and YYNGEE. Trimming took off 4 bases at V and 0 bases at J, with 11 bases between the two ends. The CDR3 nucleotides are TGTGCCAGCAGCCCAGAGCCGAGCTCCTACAATGAGCAGTTCTTC. Residues: CASSPEPSSYNEQFF.

The chain links TRBV9 to TRBJ2-7; D uncertain. CDR1 is SGDLS and CDR2 is YYNGEE in the germline V gene. This CDR3 has 13 residues. With 0 bases removed from V and 5 bases from J, the gap between germline ends came to 9 bases. Here the CDR3 reads CASSVGPFDEQYF. The CDR3 DNA reads as TGTGCCAGCAGCGTAGGGCCGTTTGACGAGCAGTACTTC.

The chain links TRBV18 to TRBJ2-7; 14 bases are a match to TRBD2. The CDR3 sequence is 14 residues long. CDR1 and CDR2 (germline): KGHSH, LQKENI. Losses at the gene ends were 8 bases for V and 6 bases for J; bases not matched to a gene: 6. The CDR3 DNA follows: TGTGCCAGCCTCCCGGGACTAGCGGGAGTCGAGCAGTACTTC. Protein product: CASLPGLAGVEQYF.

The chain employs TRBV25-1 and TRBJ1-1; no clear D. CDR1 and CDR2 (germline): MGHDK, SYGVNS. V was cut by 2 bases and J by 4 bases, with 5 bases left in between. The CDR3 spans 12 residues. CDR3 protein: CASSEPLTEAFF. The CDR3 DNA reads as TGTGCCAGCAGTGAACCGCTCACTGAAGCTTTCTTT.